The 18 T cell receptor beta chains below all came from one sample that was sequenced in a study of T cell repertoires in cytomegalovirus infection. TCRdb re-derived calls from the reads in MiXCR, one entry per CDR3 protein. The data contain around 190,000 distinct CDR3 sequences, approximately 15% of them singletons. Sequenced sample: PBMCs. The origin of the receptors is a human donor in good health (CMV status not recorded). Some clones in this sample may be carry-over from other donors' samples.

Ten or more counts support this clonotype. J is TRBJ2-1 and V is TRBV11-3; D call uncertain. This CDR3 has 17 residues. The germline V and J ends were trimmed by 1 base and 0 bases, with 13 bases remaining between them. Germline V gene data show CDR1 as SGHNT and CDR2 as YENEEA. DNA of the CDR3: TGTGCCAGCAGCTTAGGGGCAGCTTTTAGCTCCTACAATGAGCAGTTCTTC. It yields the protein CASSLGAAFSSYNEQFF. The full variable domain, with the rest looked up from reference TRBV11-3 and TRBJ2-1, is EAGVVQSPRYKIIEKKQPVAFWCNPISGHNTLYWYLQNLGQGPELLIRYENEEAVDDSQLPKDRFSAERLKGVDSTLKIQPAELGDSAVYLCASSLGAAFSSYNEQFFGPGTRLTVL.

This clonotype was recorded many times. The CDR3 region has the DNA TGTGCCAGCAGCTTCCGTCGGTGGGACACTGAAGCTTTCTTT. It encodes CASSFRRWDTEAFF. The rearrangement uses TRBV5-6 and TRBJ1-1, with D unresolved. Deletions cut 2 bases from V and 3 bases from J, with 11 bases between. The CDR3 is made up of 14 amino acids. Looked up from germline, CDR1 is SGHDT and CDR2 is YYEEEE.

The chain combines TRBV10-3 with TRBJ2-2; D possibly uses TRBD1 or TRBD2 (6 bases each). Trimming stripped 7 bases from V and 3 bases from J, with 15 bases between. The CDR3 extends over 15 amino acids. The germline V gene has CDR1 ENHRY and CDR2 SYGVKD. This CDR3 reads CAINPGAQDTGELFF. DNA for the CDR3: TGTGCCATCAACCCGGGGGCGCAGGACACCGGGGAGCTGTTTTTT.

Many counts were recorded for this clonotype. V and J are TRBV7-6 and TRBJ1-1; D gene uncertain. The CDR3 has 13 amino acids. Germline V gives CDR1 SGHVS, CDR2 FNYEAQ. V shed 5 bases and J shed 4 bases, with 11 bases lying between them. The CDR3: CASSPQRPTEAFF. Written as DNA, the CDR3 is TGTGCCAGCAGCCCTCAGCGGCCCACTGAAGCTTTCTTT.

This clonotype was seen ten or more times. The J gene is TRBJ1-5, the V gene TRBV7-9; D is undetermined. V was cut by 2 bases and J by 5 bases, with 10 bases left in between. The V gene's germline CDR1 is SEHNR and CDR2 FQNEAQ (reference sequence). The CDR3 spans 14 residues. CDR3 sequence: CASSLWTSDQPQHF. DNA for the CDR3: TGTGCCAGCAGCTTATGGACTTCCGATCAGCCCCAGCATTTT.

CDR3 DNA sequence: TGTGCCTGGAATAATCCGGGGTTGCAACACACCGGGGAGCTGTTTTTT. Translated: CAWNNPGLQHTGELFF. The chain employs TRBV30 and TRBJ2-2; D is perhaps TRBD2 (5 bases). V shed 4 bases and J shed 3 bases, with 18 bases lying between them. This CDR3 contains 16 residues. Germline-derived CDR1 and CDR2 are GTSNPN and SVGIG (reference sequence).

The chain is built from TRBV6-2 or TRBV6-3 and TRBJ2-7; 9 bases agree with TRBD1. The CDR3 is 16 residues long. The trim removed 6 bases at V and 5 bases at J, leaving 14 bases unmatched. The germline CDR1 and CDR2 sequences are MNHEY and SVGEGT. CDR3 residues: CASRRTGTGKSDEQYF. CDR3 nucleotide sequence: TGTGCCAGCAGAAGAACCGGGACAGGGAAGTCGGACGAGCAGTACTTC.

This clonotype showed up many times. The chain recombines TRBV27 with TRBJ2-3; perhaps D is TRBD1 or TRBD2 (5 bases each). Deletions cut 5 bases from V and 2 bases from J, with 17 bases between. This CDR3 region has 16 residues. Germline-derived CDR1 and CDR2 are MNHEY and SMNVEV (reference sequence). The CDR3 sequence is CASSPTGTVFTDTQYF. The CDR3 DNA is TGTGCCAGCAGTCCGACCGGGACGGTCTTCACAGATACGCAGTATTTT.

This clonotype was seen at least ten times. The chain employs TRBV28 and TRBJ2-3; D unclear. The germline gives CDR1 MDHEN, CDR2 SYDVKM. CDR3 length: 15 amino acids. The V gene lost 6 bases and the J gene lost 4 bases, with 17 bases spanning the gap. The CDR3 loop reads CASSHGSQAPDTQYF. In DNA, the CDR3 is TGTGCCAGCAGCCACGGAAGTCAGGCCCCAGATACGCAGTATTTT.

The chain recombines TRBV19 with TRBJ2-1; 14 bases match TRBD2. Germline lookup yields CDR1 LNHDA and CDR2 SQIVND (reference sequence). The CDR3 loop spans 15 amino acids. With V trimmed by 3 bases and J by 10 bases, 5 bases remained unmatched. The CDR3 reads CASSMTSGGAGEQFF. Written as DNA, the CDR3 is TGTGCCAGTAGTATGACTAGCGGGGGGGCAGGCGAGCAGTTCTTC.

This clonotype was counted ten times or more. The chain links TRBV7-2 to TRBJ2-7, with D unresolved. This CDR3 has 14 amino acids. CDR1 is SGHTA, CDR2 FQGNSA, per germline. Trimming left V 5 bases short and J 6 bases short, with 17 bases between. CDR3 region: CASSRARHSSEQYF. The DNA for the CDR3 is TGTGCCAGCAGCCGAGCCAGACATTCGAGCGAGCAGTACTTC.

The table lists this clonotype with many counts. V and J are TRBV7-2 and TRBJ2-2; TRBD1 matches at 10 bases. Germline CDR1 and CDR2: SGHTA and FQGNSA. Losses at the gene ends were 2 bases for V and 0 bases for J; bases not matched to a gene: 6. The CDR3 is 18 amino acids. The CDR3, as DNA: TGTGCCAGCAGCTTACTCAGACAGGGGGCAACGAACACCGGGGAGCTGTTTTTT. This gives the protein CASSLLRQGATNTGELFF.

The table lists this clonotype with many counts. This chain uses TRBV29-1 with TRBJ1-4, with a tentative D call TRBD1 (5 bases). The CDR3 is made up of 14 amino acids. Trimming took 2 bases from V and 7 from J, leaving 14 bases between them. The germline CDR1 and CDR2 sequences are SQVTM and ANQGSEA. The CDR3 region is CSVELAGSSEKLFF. CDR3 DNA: TGCAGCGTTGAACTGGCAGGGAGTAGTGAAAAACTGTTTTTT.

The rearrangement links TRBV3-1 to TRBJ2-1; 9 bases align to TRBD1. Germline CDR1 reads LGHDT; CDR2 reads YNNKEL (reference sequence). J lost 6 bases, V lost 4 bases, and 10 bases had no gene match. The CDR3 has 16 amino acids. Written as DNA, the CDR3 is TGTGCCAGCAGCCCGTCGGGACAGGGTCCATCCAATGAGCAGTTCTTC. Translation: CASSPSGQGPSNEQFF.

The chain uses TRBV2 and TRBJ1-4; 7 nucleotides match TRBD1. This CDR3 is built from 15 residues. With 6 bases clipped from V and 0 bases from J, the junction kept 4 bases outside the gene matches. Germline assignment: CDR1 SNHLY and CDR2 FYNNEI. The DNA of the CDR3 is TGTGCCAGCAGGGACACAGGGGCAACTAATGAAAAACTGTTTTTT. Translated: CASRDTGATNEKLFF.

The genes are TRBV29-1 and TRBJ2-7, with D possibly being TRBD2 (6 bases). The CDR3 covers 15 residues. Trimming shortened V by 0 bases and J by 3 bases, and 15 bases separated the two germline ends. The germline gives CDR1 SQVTM, CDR2 ANQGSEA. CDR3 sequence reads: CSVEDAERGGYEQYF. The CDR3 region has the DNA TGCAGCGTTGAAGACGCGGAAAGGGGAGGCTACGAGCAGTACTTC.

The chain employs TRBV20-1 and TRBJ2-2; a possible D gene is TRBD1 (6 bases). The CDR3 has 16 amino acids. Germline V gene lookup returns CDR1 DFQATT and CDR2 SNEGSKA (reference sequence). V was cut by 3 bases and J by 1 base, with 15 bases left in between. Written as DNA, the CDR3 is TGCAGTGCTAGGGTGGCCGGGACAATGAACACCGGGGAGCTGTTTTTT. This translates into CSARVAGTMNTGELFF.

This sequence joins TRBV12-3 or TRBV12-4 and TRBJ2-3; TRBD2 matches 10 bases. CDR3 length equals 15 residues. The J segment lost 4 bases and the V segment lost 3 bases, leaving 4 bases of the junction unmatched. The CDR3 sequence: CASSFGAGGADTQYF. CDR3 sequence (DNA): TGTGCCAGCAGTTTCGGAGCGGGGGGGGCAGATACGCAGTATTTT.